The T cell receptor beta chain described here comes from a study of cytomegalovirus exposure and HLA in healthy donors (dated by TCRdb to about 2017). Regarding the study in general: According to an earlier analysis of around 600 of the donors, about 170 million T cells yielded roughly 110 million unique TCR beta sequences and 276 Gb of sequence data. To decide whether each TCR beta V gene segment behaved as functional or pseudogenic, an earlier analysis of some 600 of the donors relied on high-throughput TCR beta sequencing. Every discovery cohort repertoire had been produced on one sequencing platform. The study aimed to test whether signatures of past pathogen exposure could be identified by cataloging public T cell receptors. Using immunosequencing, the study profiled T cell repertoires from around 670 subjects and related those repertoires to cytomegalovirus serostatus. A later genetic analysis used genome-wide SNP genotypes for about 60% of the roughly 670 donors, treating that subset as a discovery cohort. The study combined high-throughput TCR immunosequencing, statistical association of individual TCRs with disease status, and machine learning to predict cytomegalovirus infection status. Alongside the repertoire data, information on donor age, sex, ethnicity and CMV serostatus was compiled. Along with the roughly 670-subject first cohort, a separate validation cohort of roughly 110 different subjects was used. About 5 DR-DQ haplotypes were handled as single units for association and clustering, since linkage in the cohort was strong. The genetic ancestry cluster associated with self-reported Caucasian donors included around 76% of the 398 genotyped donors. The number of typed donors differed by locus: about 620-630 for A, B, C, DRB1 and DQB1; 500 to 550 for DQA1; approximately 600 for DPA1; and 450 to 480 for DPB1. An early release that covered roughly 600 HLA-typed donors contained 250 to 350 gigabases of sequencing data and about 84 million unique TCR sequences. To study patterns of TCR occurrence, a later analysis re-analyzed previously published TCR beta repertoires from around 700 donors and added high-resolution HLA genotyping. Among several hundred genotyped donors of the cohort, an average of roughly 230,000 unique TCR beta nucleotide sequences was sequenced per donor, of which about 18% were non-productive. HLA typing included class I and class II loci at four-digit resolution. Rather than drawing on any new phenotypic data, the later analysis identified candidate immune exposures from TCR beta sequences and the way those sequences occurred across donors. Paper-wide results and their limitations: Most TCR sequences were observed very rarely across donors, whereas some public TCRs were present in many individuals. In a later genetic analysis, a missense DCLRE1C variant was associated with V-gene and J-gene trimming of TCR beta chains, and the association was replicated in an independent cohort. In a later analysis, the rate of TCR association differed among HLA loci, with DRB1 alleles having the most associated TCRs and HLA-C alleles having the fewest. In a later analysis, HLA-associated TCR beta chains were found to be more clonally expanded and to have lower generation probabilities than equally common non-associated chains. A cluster of highly shared sequence variants was judged likely to represent a technical artifact of the sequencing pipeline. In a later analysis, most CMV-associated TCR beta chains were found to appear HLA-restricted, with HLA associations seemingly driven largely by CMV exposure. The 87-base-pair reads could not distinguish some IMGT-functional V segments, including TRBV6-2 and TRBV6-3, so those segments were excluded. According to a later analysis, parvovirus B19, influenza, CMV and Epstein-Barr virus appeared linked to several top co-occurrence clusters. The authors suggested that the approach could potentially be extended to other disease states and immunological phenotypes. In both the original and validation cohorts, the classifier was reported to diagnose cytomegalovirus status with high specificity and sensitivity. Strong co-occurrence of HLA alleles, especially DR and DQ, made assigning TCR associations to individual alleles difficult. Because counts were too low, fewer than 20 rarely observed V segments, including chromosome 9 orphons, were excluded from the earlier analysis of some 540 of the donors. In a later analysis, some 18,000 TCR beta sequences were associated with specific HLA alleles at a false discovery rate of 0.05. Because HLA typing was missing for some donors at each locus, association tests included only the typed subset. A total of some 180 TCR beta chains were listed by the study as associated with cytomegalovirus. A further reported finding was that TCR beta sequences accurately predicted the HLA-A and HLA-B alleles for most subjects in the first cohort. Linkage disequilibrium might explain the correlated functional status among segregating V segments, but an unknown experimental factor could not be excluded. The only immune exposure information available for the cohort was CMV serostatus. The cohort was sequenced for TCR beta chains only, and without alpha or paired-chain data the features that could be detected were limited. Compared with the roughly 670-donor mean, donors in an Asian-associated ancestry cluster had fewer N-insertions in productive TCRs, according to a later genetic analysis. Presence/absence analyses assumed roughly uniform sequencing depth across donors, an assumption that may not hold. An earlier analysis of some 590 of the donors showed that most TCR beta V segments appeared in productive rearrangements either about 87% or about 30% of the time, which broadly matched IMGT annotations. Three of the identified cytomegalovirus-associated TCR beta chains were confirmed in vitro to be specific for cytomegalovirus antigens.

Library preparation used the immunoSEQ multiplex PCR assay. For the multiplex PCR, a mixture combining 60 forward primers for TCR Vbeta segments and 13 reverse primers for TCR Jbeta segments was used. A multiplex PCR assay on genomic DNA amplified the CDR3 region of rearranged TCR beta genes. The amplified TCR beta libraries were sequenced on the Illumina HiSeq System as 87-base-pair reads. As for the authors' bioinformatics: A later analysis counted about 76 million unique TCR beta chains across the 650 to 800 repertoires, and around 9.9 million of these chains were shared by at least two donors. Raw reads were error-corrected and collapsed into unique sequences by a nearest-neighbor algorithm in which closely related sequences were merged to remove PCR and sequencing errors. CDR3 sequences were aligned to IMGT reference sequences to assign V, D and J gene segments. For a sequence to be retained, at least a six-nucleotide match to both a V gene segment and a J gene segment was required. Rearrangements were called productive when the CDR3 lacked stop codons and stayed in frame with V and J; all others were non-productive. CDR3 was defined by IMGT convention, running from the second conserved V-encoded cysteine to the conserved J-encoded phenylalanine. The earlier analysis of fewer than 750 of the donors excluded sequences that lacked an unambiguous match to a single V gene segment. An earlier analysis of several hundred of the donors called V segments functional above 56.7% productive rearrangements and segregating when the between-donor standard deviation exceeded 5%. A statistical classification framework was developed to diagnose cytomegalovirus status using the catalog of TCR beta chain sequences. In a later analysis, TCR nucleotide sequences were compared against IMGT/GENE-DB human TR gene sequences so that V and J genes could be assigned. The TCRdist pipeline was used in a later analysis to assign CDR3 sequences and most-parsimonious VDJ recombination scenarios. In a later analysis, every TCR beta chain was defined by the combination of its CDR3 amino acid sequence and its V-gene family, and reads without a unique V-gene family were dropped. In a later analysis, 550 to 650 highly shared, low-generation-probability nucleotide sequences were removed to address suspected cross-contamination and a sequencing artifact. For each public chain, a later analysis derived a clonal expansion index from normalized ranks of inferred template counts within each repertoire. In a later analysis, generation probabilities were computed with a VDJ recombination model fitted to out-of-frame rearrangements, and the resulting probabilities were checked against IGoR. Hypergeometric tests were used in a later analysis to score TCR-TCR, TCR-HLA and TCR-CMV co-occurrence, with a repertoire-size bias correction applied to the TCR pairs. False discovery rates were estimated in a later analysis by permuting HLA or CMV assignments 20 times. A later analysis grouped co-occurring TCRs with DBSCAN, adding TCRdist sequence similarity when clustering within HLA-allele-positive subsets. Repertoires with fewer than 30,000 or more than 120,000 public chains were left out of co-occurrence clustering, as were about 5 repertoires with anomalous nucleotide sharing. Here the immuneACCESS table is served through TCRdb, limited to in-frame sequences with V and J called. Missing clones are a known gap in these copies; in checked studies unresolved V genes cover under half, and the rest lacks a known reason. D and trimming were read from the DNA, whereas the V and J calls and clone size are those reported in that table. The sample table records 75,000 to 95,000 clones. Jointly, the top ten make up 1.3% to 1.5% of the sample.

The cohort comprised 710 or so healthy bone marrow donors. Cohort members were all nominally healthy when sampled, although unrecorded immune exposures were likely present. The donor was CMV seronegative and was included in the group of several hundred seronegative cohort members. Every donor gave a peripheral blood sample, and the peripheral blood mononuclear cells from that sample were used for TCR beta sequencing. The Qiagen DNeasy Blood Extraction Kit was used to extract genomic DNA from the blood cell samples. With respect to this clone: It lacks a known antigen.

V loses 2 bases, J loses 4 bases, and the germline ends lie 9 bases apart. In the germline V gene, CDR1 corresponds to SGHTA and CDR2 to FQGNSA. The CDR3 runs 14 residues from the cysteine to the phenylalanine. Only the CDR3 DNA stays, 42 bases, in frame from base 1. This sequence originates from a woman aged 60-70 years in good health and CMV-seronegative. Sequences were obtained from PBMCs. This chain joins TRBV7-2 to TRBJ1-3; no confident D gene assignment can be made. CDR3 reads: CASSLSRQGNTIYF. The DNA sequence is TGTGCCAGCAGCTTAAGCAGGCAGGGAAACACCATATATTTT.